This passage covers 19 T cell receptor beta chains from one sample sequenced in a study of shared clonotypes between healthy human individuals. Generated by immunoSEQ multiplex PCR, the TCRdb table keeps only in-frame clones and is missing some. The sample lists millions of clones; 95% were seen once. Sequenced sample: naive CD4+ T cells sorted from blood. As to subset: CD45RA+ positively selected. These receptors were collected from a man aged 18 to 29 in good health.

This clone was counted a single time. The gene calls are TRBV6-1 and TRBJ1-5, with 8 nucleotides matching TRBD1. With V trimmed by 6 bases and J by 5 bases, 3 bases remained unmatched. The CDR3 has 13 amino acids. The germline V gene has CDR1 MNHNS and CDR2 SASEGT. In DNA form, the CDR3 reads TGTGCCAGCAGACAGGGGGAATATCAGCCCCAGCATTTT. It yields the protein CASRQGEYQPQHF.

This chain uses TRBV11-2 with TRBJ2-3; no reliable D call. Germline V gene data show CDR1 as SGHAT and CDR2 as FQNNGV. With 3 bases removed from V and 0 bases from J, the gap between germline ends came to 13 bases. The CDR3 contains 16 residues. This CDR3 reads CASSFLEISSTDTQYF. The CDR3 DNA reads as TGTGCCAGCAGCTTTTTGGAGATTTCTAGCACAGATACGCAGTATTTT.

This clone has a handful of counts. In the same sample, other DNA sequences code for this CDR3. The chain joins TRBV28 to TRBJ1-6, with D tentatively TRBD1 (6 bases). The CDR3 contains 14 residues. The germline V gene has CDR1 MDHEN and CDR2 SYDVKM. V shed 3 bases and J shed 7 bases, with 10 bases lying between them. The CDR3 bases are TGTGCCAGCAGTTTGACAGGCCGGAATTCACCCCTCCACTTT. It yields the protein CASSLTGRNSPLHF.

V is TRBV2 and J is TRBJ1-1; unclear D gene. The CDR3 loop spans 11 amino acids. Trimming left V 6 bases short and J 7 bases short, with 9 bases between. Germline CDR1 and CDR2: SNHLY and FYNNEI. CDR3 sequence reads: CASRLSSEAFF. CDR3 nucleotide sequence: TGTGCCAGCAGACTATCCAGTGAAGCTTTCTTT.

The V call is TRBV5-1, the J call TRBJ2-5, with 12 bases lining up with TRBD1. The V gene end was trimmed by 1 base and the J gene end by 5 bases; junction bases not matched to a gene: 6. Germline CDR1 is SGHRS and CDR2 is YFSETQ. The CDR3 runs 16 residues. The CDR3 DNA is TGCGCCAGCAGCTTGATGGGACAGGGGGCGAAGGAGACCCAGTACTTC. Translated, it gives CASSLMGQGAKETQYF.

The gene calls are TRBV14 and TRBJ1-1; no clear D gene. The V end lost 2 bases, the J end lost 7 bases, and 5 bases lay between the germline ends. Per germline, CDR1 SGHDN and CDR2 FVKESK. CDR3 length: 11 amino acids. The DNA of the CDR3 is TGTGCCAGCAGCCAATTTAATGAAGCTTTCTTT. Amino acid sequence: CASSQFNEAFF.

As to this clone: In the same sample, other DNA sequences code for this CDR3. This chain uses TRBV27 with TRBJ1-3; D not certain. Germline V gene sequence: CDR1 MNHEY, CDR2 SMNVEV (reference sequence). The CDR3 runs to 14 residues. Trimming took off 3 bases at V and 0 bases at J, with 6 bases between the two ends. CDR3 sequence: CASSLAGSGNTIYF. The CDR3 nucleotides are TGTGCCAGCAGTTTGGCAGGCTCTGGAAACACCATATATTTT.

The V and J genes are TRBV4-1 and TRBJ2-7, with TRBD1 matching over 8 bases. The junction had 9 bases not matched to a gene; V was cut back by 1 base and J by 4 bases. Germline CDR1 is MGHRA and CDR2 is YSYEKL. There are 16 residues in the CDR3. CDR3 sequence reads: CASSQAPGTGTYEQYF. The CDR3 DNA follows: TGCGCCAGCAGCCAAGCACCCGGGACAGGCACATACGAGCAGTACTTC.

The CDR3 region is CSATGTGVYEQYF. For the CDR3, the DNA is TGCAGCGCAACCGGGACAGGGGTCTACGAGCAGTACTTC. This chain uses TRBV29-1 with TRBJ2-7, with 10 bases lining up with TRBD1. Germline V lookup: CDR1 SQVTM, CDR2 ANQGSEA. CDR3 length: 13 residues. The trim removed 7 bases at V and 3 bases at J, leaving 6 bases unmatched.

The chain uses TRBV11-2 and TRBJ1-3, with TRBD1 matching 9 bases. The CDR3 totals 15 residues. The junction had 3 bases not matched to a gene; V was cut back by 2 bases and J by 4 bases. Germline V gene sequence: CDR1 SGHAT, CDR2 FQNNGV. CDR3 region: CASSLRTGGGNTIYF. In DNA form, the CDR3 reads TGTGCCAGCAGCTTACGCACAGGGGGCGGAAACACCATATATTTT. Filled out from reference TRBV11-2 and TRBJ1-3, the complete variable domain reads EAGVAQSPRYKIIEKRQSVAFWCNPISGHATLYWYQQILGQGPKLLIQFQNNGVVDDSQLPKDRFSAERLKGVDSTLKIQPAKLEDSAVYLCASSLRTGGGNTIYFGEGSWLTVV.

V is TRBV5-1 and J is TRBJ1-1, with 8 bases matching TRBD1. The CDR3 consists of 16 residues. J gave up 1 base and V 4 bases, and 9 bases lay outside the gene matches. CDR1 and CDR2 (germline): SGHRS, YFSETQ. In DNA, the CDR3 is TGCGCCAGCAGCCCACCCACAGGGACAGGGAACACTGAAGCTTTCTTT. Its protein product is CASSPPTGTGNTEAFF. Full variable domain (outside the CDR3, taken from reference TRBV5-1 and TRBJ1-1): KAGVTQTPRYLIKTRGQQVTLSCSPISGHRSVSWYQQTPGQGLQFLFEYFSETQRNKGNFPGRFSGRQFSNSRSEMNVSTLELGDSALYLCASSPPTGTGNTEAFFGQGTRLTVV.

This clone was found once. The gene calls are TRBV30 and TRBJ1-3; D is unresolved. V was shortened by 2 bases and J by 2 bases, with 4 bases between the two germline ends. Per the germline V gene, CDR1 is GTSNPN and CDR2 is SVGIG (reference sequence). The CDR3 has 12 amino acids. As DNA, the CDR3 is TGTGCCTGGAGTTCGGCTGGAAACACCATATATTTT. This codes for CAWSSAGNTIYF.

V is TRBV5-1 and J is TRBJ2-3; either TRBD1 or TRBD2 may fit D (6 bases each). This CDR3 contains 17 residues. Germline V gene data show CDR1 as SGHRS and CDR2 as YFSETQ. V dropped 4 bases and J dropped 2 bases, with 20 bases sitting between them. This CDR3 is CASSPRSGGRTTDTQYF. In DNA form, the CDR3 reads TGCGCCAGCAGCCCGAGGTCCGGGGGCAGGACCACAGATACGCAGTATTTT.

The chain uses TRBV9 and TRBJ2-5, with 7 bases that match TRBD1. The V gene's germline CDR1 is SGDLS and CDR2 YYNGEE. The CDR3 totals 16 residues. V gave up 3 bases and J gave up 4 bases; unmatched junction bases: 12. CDR3 protein: CASSEDRAGVGETQYF. In DNA, the CDR3 is TGTGCCAGCAGCGAAGACAGGGCTGGAGTAGGAGAGACCCAGTACTTC.

The gene calls are TRBV5-4 and TRBJ1-2; no firm D call. V dropped 4 bases and J dropped 4 bases, with 8 bases sitting between them. The germline CDR1 and CDR2 sequences are SGHNT and YYREEE (reference sequence). This CDR3 is built from 12 residues. CDR3 nucleotide sequence: TGTGCCAGCAGCACCGACACCTATGGCTACACCTTC. It is translated as CASSTDTYGYTF.

The V and J genes are TRBV6-5 and TRBJ2-7; D ambiguous. Per germline, CDR1 MNHEY and CDR2 SVGAGI. The CDR3 runs to 15 residues. Trimming removed 6 bases at V and 7 bases at J, with 22 bases between. In DNA, the CDR3 is TGTGCCAGCAGCCTACTTGGGGTTAGCCGGCAAGAGCAGTACTTC. Translation gives CASSLLGVSRQEQYF.

The chain is built from TRBV5-1 and TRBJ2-2; possibly TRBD2 for D (6 bases). Trimming took 1 base from V and 1 from J, leaving 11 bases between them. CDR3 length: 16 residues. Per the germline V gene, CDR1 is SGHRS and CDR2 is YFSETQ. The CDR3 region has the DNA TGCGCCAGCAGCTTGTTGAGGACTATGAACACCGGGGAGCTGTTTTTT. Translated, it gives CASSLLRTMNTGELFF.

J is TRBJ2-4 and V is TRBV6-1; 8 nucleotides line up with TRBD2. V lost 11 bases and J lost 3; bases outside the gene matches: 9. Germline assignment: CDR1 MNHNS and CDR2 SASEGT. The CDR3 covers 14 residues. The CDR3 DNA reads TGTGCCGGGGGGACGGGAGGGGGCAAAAACATTCAGTACTTC. As protein: CAGGTGGGKNIQYF.

The V and J genes are TRBV6-4 and TRBJ2-1, with 11 positions matching TRBD2. The CDR3 runs 17 residues. Trimming removed 3 bases from V and 3 bases from J; junction bases left unmatched: 7. Germline V lookup: CDR1 MRHNA, CDR2 SNTAGT. This chain's CDR3 is CASSEVTSGEVYNEQFF. The CDR3 DNA follows: TGTGCCAGCAGTGAGGTGACTAGCGGGGAAGTCTACAATGAGCAGTTCTTC.